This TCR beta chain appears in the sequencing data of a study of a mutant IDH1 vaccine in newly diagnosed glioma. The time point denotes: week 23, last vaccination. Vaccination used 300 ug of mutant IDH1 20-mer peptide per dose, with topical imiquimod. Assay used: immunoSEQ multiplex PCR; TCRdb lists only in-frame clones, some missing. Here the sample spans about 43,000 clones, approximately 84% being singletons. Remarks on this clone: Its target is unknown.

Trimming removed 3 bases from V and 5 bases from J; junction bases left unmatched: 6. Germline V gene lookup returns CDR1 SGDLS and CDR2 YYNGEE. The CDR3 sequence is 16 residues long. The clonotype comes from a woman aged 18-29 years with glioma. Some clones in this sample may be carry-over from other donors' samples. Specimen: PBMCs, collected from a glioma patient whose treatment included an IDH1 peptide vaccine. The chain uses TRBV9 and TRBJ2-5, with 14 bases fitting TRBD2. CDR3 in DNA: TGTGCCAGCAGCGAGGGACTAGCGGGAGTAATTGAGACCCAGTACTTC. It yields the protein CASSEGLAGVIETQYF.